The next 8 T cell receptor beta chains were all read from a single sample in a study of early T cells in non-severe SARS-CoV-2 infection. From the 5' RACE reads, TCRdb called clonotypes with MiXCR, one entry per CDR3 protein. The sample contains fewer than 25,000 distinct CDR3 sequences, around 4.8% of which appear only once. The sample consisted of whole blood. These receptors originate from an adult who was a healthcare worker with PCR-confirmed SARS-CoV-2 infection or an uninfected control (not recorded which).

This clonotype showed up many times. CDR3 protein: CASSVDGTGYNEQFF. CDR3 sequence (DNA): TGTGCCAGCAGCGTAGACGGGACAGGGTACAATGAGCAGTTCTTC. The chain carries TRBV9 and TRBJ2-1; 9 nucleotides line up with TRBD1. Germline V lookup: CDR1 SGDLS, CDR2 YYNGEE. CDR3 size: 15 residues. The junction had 2 bases not matched to a gene; V was cut back by 0 bases and J by 4 bases.

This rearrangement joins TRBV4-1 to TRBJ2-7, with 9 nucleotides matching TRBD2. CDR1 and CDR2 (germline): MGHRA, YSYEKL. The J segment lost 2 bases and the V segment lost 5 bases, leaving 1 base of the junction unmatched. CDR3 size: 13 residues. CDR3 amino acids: CASSSSGAYEQYF. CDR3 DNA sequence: TGCGCCAGCAGCTCTAGCGGGGCCTACGAGCAGTACTTC.

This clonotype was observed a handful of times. The CDR3 coding sequence is TGTGCCAGCTCTGCGGCGAGTAATCAGCCCCAGCATTTT. Protein sequence: CASSAASNQPQHF. The chain recombines TRBV18 with TRBJ1-5, with D unclear. CDR3 size: 13 residues. Germline V gene sequence: CDR1 KGHSH, CDR2 LQKENI. V lost 6 bases and J lost 4, with 10 bases in between.

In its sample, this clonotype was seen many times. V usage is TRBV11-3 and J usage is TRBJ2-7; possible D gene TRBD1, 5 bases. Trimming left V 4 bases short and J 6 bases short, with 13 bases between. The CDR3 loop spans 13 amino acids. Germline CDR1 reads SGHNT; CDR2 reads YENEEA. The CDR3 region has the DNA TGTGCCAGCAGCTCCAACGCAGGGTCCGAGCAGTACTTC. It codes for CASSSNAGSEQYF.

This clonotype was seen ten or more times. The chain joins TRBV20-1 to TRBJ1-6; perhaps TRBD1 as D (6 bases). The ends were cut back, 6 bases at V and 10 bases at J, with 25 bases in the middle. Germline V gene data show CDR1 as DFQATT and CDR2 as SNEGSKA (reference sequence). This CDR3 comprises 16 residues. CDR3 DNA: TGCAGTGCGGCAAGGGGCCCTCTGACAGGTCAATCACCCCTCCACTTT. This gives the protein CSAARGPLTGQSPLHF.

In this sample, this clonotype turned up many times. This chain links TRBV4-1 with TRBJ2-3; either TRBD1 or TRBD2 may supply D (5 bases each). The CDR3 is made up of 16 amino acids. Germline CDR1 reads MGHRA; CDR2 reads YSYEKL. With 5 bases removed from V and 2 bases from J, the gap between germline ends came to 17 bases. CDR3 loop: CASSSPGPKPTDTQYF. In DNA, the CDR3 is TGCGCCAGCAGCTCACCGGGACCCAAGCCCACAGATACGCAGTATTTT.

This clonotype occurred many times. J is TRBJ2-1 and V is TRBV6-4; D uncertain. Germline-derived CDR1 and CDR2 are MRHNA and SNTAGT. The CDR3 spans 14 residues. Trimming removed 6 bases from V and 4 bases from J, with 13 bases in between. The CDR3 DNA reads TGTGCCAGCAGCAGTAGTACTGGTTACAATGAGCAGTTCTTC. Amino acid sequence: CASSSSTGYNEQFF.

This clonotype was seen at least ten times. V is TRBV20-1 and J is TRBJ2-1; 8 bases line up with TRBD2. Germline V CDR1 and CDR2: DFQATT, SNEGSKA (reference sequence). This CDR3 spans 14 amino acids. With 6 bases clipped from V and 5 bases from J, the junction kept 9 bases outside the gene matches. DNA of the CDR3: TGCAGTGCCACCAGCGGGAGTGTCAACAATGAGCAGTTCTTC. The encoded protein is CSATSGSVNNEQFF.